This passage covers 2 T cell receptor beta chains from one sample sequenced in a study of T cell clonality in common variable immunodeficiency. Libraries were prepared by immunoSEQ multiplex PCR; TCRdb keeps only in-frame clonotypes and omits some of them. The sample is made up of tens of thousands of clones, none counted only once. Their specific antigens are unknown. Notes on the study in general: In common variable immunodeficiency, TCR beta chains reportedly carried fewer deletions and N-nucleotide insertions.

The material sequenced was peripheral blood mononuclear cells. These receptors were collected from a human donor with common variable immunodeficiency.

Notes on this clone: The CDR3 end is not reached by the read, which stops 3 residues before it; the germline J gene fills it in. The chain uses TRBV2 and TRBJ2-7; 10 positions match TRBD2. The ends lost 2 bases at V and 3 bases at J; junction bases unmatched: 4. The CDR3 extends over 15 amino acids. Germline CDR1 and CDR2: SNHLY and FYNNEI. The CDR3 sequence: CASSESGGAIYEQYF. The CDR3 bases that were read are TGTGCCAGCAGTGAAAGCGGGGGGGCCATCTACGAG. Looking up the rest from reference TRBV2 and TRBJ2-7 gives the full variable domain: EPEVTQTPSHQVTQMGQEVILRCVPISNHLYFYWYRQILGQKVEFLVSFYNNEISEKSEIFDDQFSVERPDGSNFTLKIRSTKLEDSAMYFCASSESGGAIYEQYFGPGTRLTVT.

Points on this clone: The read comes to an end 3 residues before the CDR3 does, leaving the germline J gene to fill in the end. V is TRBV19 and J is TRBJ1-1, with D tentatively TRBD1 (5 bases). The CDR3 has 15 residues. In germline, CDR1 is LNHDA, CDR2 SQIVND (reference sequence). Deletions cut 9 bases from V and 0 bases from J, with 17 bases between. CDR3 bases read: TGTGCCAGCGCCCCTGGGCACAGGCTGAACACTGAA. This codes for CASAPGHRLNTE. The full CDR3 is CASAPGHRLNTEAFF.